This entry is about one TCR beta chain. Antigen: not known. These data belong to a study of cytomegalovirus exposure and HLA in healthy donors. Study as a whole: The approximately 120 validation repertoires used the same platform as the 650 to 750 first-cohort repertoires, a later analysis reported.

Sequencing was performed with immunoSEQ multiplex PCR; in TCRdb, only in-frame clones are kept and a portion is missing. This table has around 230,000 clones, approximately 83% appearing once. Deletions cut 4 bases from V and 2 bases from J, with 19 bases between. The CDR3 contains 17 residues. Per the germline V gene, CDR1 is WNHNN and CDR2 is SYGVQD (reference sequence). The study's findings and limits: Subsequent analysis revealed that first-cohort TCR clusters tended to co-occur in the 90 to 150 validation repertoires.

The sequenced material came from PBMCs. The J gene is TRBJ2-3, the V gene TRBV10-1; a possible D gene is TRBD1 (6 bases). This clonotype originated in a woman aged 25 to 39 in good health and CMV-seropositive. CDR3 in DNA: TGCGCCAGCAGTGCAGGGGCTGGGTGGTCGTTCACAGATACGCAGTATTTT. This sequence encodes CASSAGAGWSFTDTQYF.